This T cell receptor beta chain was sequenced during a study of blood T cell repertoires in COVID-19. As for the study in general: The United States, Italy and Spain were the sources of the acute and convalescent COVID-19 samples. Sources were T cells, B-cell-depleted T cells, or PBMCs; the material itself was cDNA or gDNA.

Data came from immunoSEQ multiplex PCR; TCRdb stores just in-frame clones and leaves some out. In the table there are about 250,000 clones, approximately 84% of which are singletons. Germline V lookup: CDR1 SGDLS, CDR2 YYNGEE. V was cut by 4 bases and J by 1 base, with 15 bases left in between. CDR3 length equals 16 residues. The sequence derives from a man aged 45-65 years with acute or convalescent COVID-19. The V call is TRBV9, the J call TRBJ2-1, with no clear D. Input material: peripheral blood. DNA of the CDR3: TGTGCCAGCAGCTCGAAAAATCGGGTTTCCTACAATGAGCAGTTCTTC. Translated: CASSSKNRVSYNEQFF.